These T cell receptor beta chains were read from a single sample in a study of tumor T cells in aggressive B-cell lymphoma. Repertoires were generated with immunoSEQ multiplex PCR, while TCRdb's copy carries only in-frame clones and drops some. The sample lists fewer than 2,500 clones; approximately 79% were seen once. Specimen: tumor tissue. These receptors were taken from an adult with diffuse large B cell lymphoma. CDR3s include the opening cysteine and the closing phenylalanine or tryptophan. D genes are given only for firm matches. The listing skips clone size in some rows; elsewhere it reads once, few, many or a size class.

>TRBD1|-|16|TRBV11-2|TRBJ2-2
TGTGCCAGCAGCTCCGGACAGGGGGTCCGCACCGGGGAGCTGTTTTTT
CASSSGQGVRTGELFF
>TRBD2|few|15|TRBV13|TRBJ2-7
TGTGCCAGCAGCTTATTCGGGACTACACCCTACGAGCAGTACTTC
CASSLFGTTPYEQYF
>-|once|14|TRBV5-1|TRBJ1-3
TGCGCCAGCAGCCAAGCAAGCTCTGGAAACACCATATATTTT
CASSQASSGNTIYF
>TRBD1|-|13|TRBV27|TRBJ2-1
TGTGCCAGCAGTTTATCCTCCGGGACAGTTGCGTTCTTC
CASSLSSGTVAFF
>-|few|13|TRBV5-5|TRBJ2-7
TGTGCCAGCAGCTTGGCTCCGTCTCTCGAGCAGTACTTC
CASSLAPSLEQYF
>-|-|15|TRBV19|TRBJ2-7
TGTGCCAGTAGTATAGGAGGCCAGACTATCTACGAGCAGTACTTC
CASSIGGQTIYEQYF
>TRBD1|few|16|TRBV11-2|TRBJ2-3
TGTGCCAGCAGCTTGAGGGGGCGGGCTAGCACAGATACGCAGTATTTT
CASSLRGRASTDTQYF
>TRBD2|-|16|TRBV7-8|TRBJ2-7
TGTGCCAGCAGCTTGGAGCGGGGGGGCCTTATGAACGAGCAGTACTTC
CASSLERGGLMNEQYF
>TRBD2|-|15|TRBV5-4|TRBJ2-1
TGTGCCAGCAGCTTGGCGGGGGGACTTAACAATGAGCAGTTCTTC
CASSLAGGLNNEQFF
>-|-|14|TRBV29-1|TRBJ1-1
TGCAGCGTTGAAGATCCACCGAGGGTCCTTGAAGCTTTCTTT
CSVEDPPRVLEAFF
>TRBD2|-|13|TRBV6-6|TRBJ2-7
TGTGCCAGCAGTAGCGGGGCCTACTACGAGCAGTACTTC
CASSSGAYYEQYF
>TRBD2|-|17|TRBV7-2|TRBJ2-5
TGTGCCAGCAGCGACGATCTAGCGGGGGGGTACCAAGAGACCCAGTACTTC
CASSDDLAGGYQETQYF
>TRBD2|-|16|TRBV15|TRBJ2-3
TGTGCCACCAGCATCCGCCGTGGCGGGGGGGCAGATACGCAGTATTTT
CATSIRRGGGADTQYF
>-|-|14|TRBV5-1|TRBJ2-3
TGCGCCAGCAGCTTTGGGCGGGCAACAGATACGCAGTATTTT
CASSFGRATDTQYF
>-|-|16|TRBV5-1|TRBJ1-1
TGCGCCAGCAGCTTGCTGGGGGCTTCCCTGAACACTGAAGCTTTCTTT
CASSLLGASLNTEAFF
>-|few|13|TRBV6-5|TRBJ1-2
TGTGCCAGCAGTTACGGACAAAACTATGGCTACACCTTC
CASSYGQNYGYTF
>-|-|15|TRBV11-2|TRBJ1-4
TGTGCCAGCAGCTTAACTGGCAGGGAAGGTGAAAAACTGTTTTTT
CASSLTGREGEKLFF
>-|-|15|TRBV27|TRBJ1-1
TGTGCCAGCAGTCCGACCGGAGGGTCTCCGTCTGAAGCTTTCTTT
CASSPTGGSPSEAFF
>-|-|15|TRBV12-5|TRBJ1-3
TGTGCTAGTGGCATAACAGTGGGAGGCGGAAACACCATATATTTT
CASGITVGGGNTIYF
>TRBD1|-|14|TRBV7-9|TRBJ2-1
TGTGCCAGCAGCTTCGGACAGGTGGTGAATGAGCAGTTCTTC
CASSFGQVVNEQFF
>TRBD1|-|15|TRBV18|TRBJ1-5
TGTGCCAGCTCACCGGGACAGGGAAGGAATCAGCCCCAGCATTTT
CASSPGQGRNQPQHF